This entry lists 21 T cell receptor beta chains sequenced from one sample in a study of CD8 T cells in Susac syndrome. Reverse transcription of about 0.45 to 1 ug RNA used random hexamers. TCRdb reanalysed the immunoSEQ multiplex PCR reads using MiXCR and keeps one entry per CDR3 protein. The sample yields roughly 200,000 distinct CDR3 sequences, approximately 96% seen once. Sequenced material: CD4+ T cells from PBMCs. Every receptor here comes from a human donor with multiple sclerosis.

This rearrangement joins TRBV10-3 to TRBJ2-5; possibly TRBD1 for D (6 bases). CDR1 and CDR2 (germline): ENHRY, SYGVKD. The CDR3 is 13 amino acids. V was cut by 4 bases and J by 9 bases, with 15 bases left in between. CDR3 protein: CAISAPAGVAQYF. CDR3 sequence (DNA): TGTGCCATCAGTGCTCCGGCAGGGGTGGCCCAGTACTTC.

The CDR3 DNA sequence: TGTGCCAGCAGCTTAGTCGCAGGGGGGAATGGCTACACCTTC. This gives the protein CASSLVAGGNGYTF. The chain couples TRBV7-8 to TRBJ1-2, with 7 bases that match TRBD1. Germline V lookup: CDR1 SGHVS, CDR2 FQNEAQ. V was pared by 1 base and J by 6 bases, with 5 bases of the junction left unmatched. The CDR3 consists of 14 residues. Together with reference TRBV7-8 and TRBJ1-2, the CDR3 gives the full variable domain: GAGVSQSPRYKVAKRGQDVALRCDPISGHVSLFWYQQALGQGPEFLTYFQNEAQLDKSGLPSDRFFAERPEGSVSTLKIQRTQQEDSAVYLCASSLVAGGNGYTFGSGTRLTVV.

CDR3 in amino acids: CASSQGGARETQYF. The CDR3 DNA follows: TGCGCCAGCAGCCAAGGAGGGGCTCGGGAGACCCAGTACTTC. The genes are TRBV4-3 and TRBJ2-5; D is possibly TRBD1 or TRBD2 (5 bases each). CDR1 and CDR2 (germline): LGHNA, YSLEER. Deletions cut 1 base from V and 5 bases from J, with 11 bases between. This CDR3 has 14 residues.

The rearrangement links TRBV20-1 to TRBJ2-5; D is ambiguous. CDR1 and CDR2 (germline): DFQATT, SNEGSKA (reference sequence). V was pared by 6 bases and J by 5 bases, with 10 bases between. The CDR3 totals 11 residues. The CDR3 reads CSAILVETQYF. DNA of the CDR3: TGCAGTGCCATCCTCGTCGAGACCCAGTACTTC.

V and J are TRBV28 and TRBJ2-7, with D unclear. The V and J ends lost 2 bases and 4 bases respectively, with 6 bases between them. The germline V gene encodes CDR1 MDHEN and CDR2 SYDVKM. The CDR3 runs 12 residues. This CDR3 reads CASSLPRYEQYF. CDR3 nucleotides: TGTGCCAGCAGTTTACCCCGATACGAGCAGTACTTC.

This sequence joins TRBV20-1 and TRBJ1-3; 7 nucleotides agree with TRBD1. Losses at the gene ends were 2 bases for V and 0 bases for J; bases not matched to a gene: 7. The germline CDR1 and CDR2 sequences are DFQATT and SNEGSKA (reference sequence). The CDR3 runs to 16 residues. The CDR3 loop is CSARRLDRSSGNTIYF. Written as DNA, the CDR3 is TGCAGTGCTAGACGCTTGGACAGGAGCTCTGGAAACACCATATATTTT.

V usage is TRBV6-1 and J usage is TRBJ2-1; the D gene is possibly TRBD1 (6 bases). V was shortened by 3 bases and J by 7 bases, with 13 bases between the two germline ends. This CDR3 is 14 amino acids long. Germline V CDR1 and CDR2: MNHNS, SASEGT. The DNA for the CDR3 is TGTGCCAGCAGTGAGGGACAAATACCTAATGAGCAGTTCTTC. Protein sequence: CASSEGQIPNEQFF.

This chain uses TRBV6-6 with TRBJ2-7, with a possible D match to TRBD1 (5 bases). Germline V gives CDR1 MNHNY, CDR2 SVGAGI (reference sequence). The length of the CDR3 is 13 residues. The ends were cut back, 6 bases at V and 3 bases at J, with 12 bases in the middle. CDR3 sequence (DNA): TGTGCCAGCAGATACGTCGACAGCTACGAGCAGTACTTC. This gives the protein CASRYVDSYEQYF.

The rearrangement links TRBV28 to TRBJ2-7; D is possibly TRBD1 (6 bases). V was trimmed by 2 bases and J by 5 bases, leaving 19 bases between them. CDR1 is MDHEN and CDR2 is SYDVKM in the germline V gene. The CDR3 length is 16 residues. The CDR3 spells CASSLPRGAGINEQYF. The CDR3 DNA is TGTGCCAGCAGTTTACCCAGGGGTGCGGGCATCAACGAGCAGTACTTC.

The CDR3 bases are TGCAGTGCTAGAGCTTTCTACCTAGCGGGCTCACAAGAGACCCAGTACTTC. This codes for CSARAFYLAGSQETQYF. The rearrangement uses TRBV20-1 and TRBJ2-5, with 8 bases fitting TRBD2. J gave up 2 bases and V 1 base, and 12 bases lay outside the gene matches. The CDR3 consists of 17 residues. The germline V gene has CDR1 DFQATT and CDR2 SNEGSKA (reference sequence).

The rearrangement joins TRBV5-1 to TRBJ2-1, with 11 bases identical to TRBD1. The V and J ends lost 1 base and 8 bases, in that order; junction bases with no gene match: 5. This CDR3 has 15 residues. Germline V gives CDR1 SGHRS, CDR2 YFSETQ. CDR3 protein: CASSLRDRGSDEQFF. The CDR3 DNA sequence: TGCGCCAGCAGCTTGCGGGACAGGGGGAGCGATGAGCAGTTCTTC.

V usage is TRBV12-3 or TRBV12-4 and J usage is TRBJ1-1, with 8 bases lining up with TRBD1. The CDR3 spans 12 residues. With V trimmed by 7 bases and J by 9 bases, 7 bases remained unmatched. CDR3 bases: TGTGCCAGCACCCTCTGGACAGGGAAAGCTTTCTTT. Protein sequence: CASTLWTGKAFF.

This chain links TRBV15 with TRBJ2-3, with a possible D match to TRBD2 (7 bases). Trimming cost V 5 bases and J 2 bases, with 14 bases left between them. In germline, CDR1 is LNHNV, CDR2 YYDKDF (reference sequence). The CDR3 totals 15 residues. CDR3 coding DNA: TGTGCCACCAGCCGAGGGGGGGAGCCCACAGATACGCAGTATTTT. Protein sequence: CATSRGGEPTDTQYF.

The chain uses TRBV23-1 and TRBJ2-7, with D possibly matching TRBD1 (6 bases). TRBV23-1 is identified as an open reading frame with a role that is uncertain. This CDR3 is built from 14 residues. V was pared by 8 bases and J by 3 bases, with 17 bases between. CDR3 sequence: CASHPRTANYEQYF. DNA of the CDR3: TGCGCCAGCCACCCCCGGACAGCTAACTACGAGCAGTACTTC.

The chain has TRBV12-3 or TRBV12-4 and TRBJ1-1; 8 positions match TRBD1. CDR3 length: 16 amino acids. J lost 1 base, V lost 0 bases, and 4 bases had no gene match. CDR3 sequence reads: CASSLALGQGNTEAFF. As DNA, the CDR3 is TGTGCCAGCAGTTTAGCATTAGGACAGGGGAACACTGAAGCTTTCTTT.

V is TRBV28 and J is TRBJ1-6, with 11 bases aligning to TRBD1. The CDR3 length is 16 residues. In germline, CDR1 is MDHEN, CDR2 SYDVKM. J was trimmed by 8 bases and V by 5 bases; bases with no gene match: 8. CDR3 sequence reads: CASSLVGGQGDSPLHF. The CDR3, as DNA: TGTGCCAGCAGTCTAGTGGGGGGACAGGGGGATTCACCCCTCCACTTT.

This rearrangement joins TRBV30 to TRBJ1-2; 7 bases are shared with TRBD1. Trimming removed 2 bases from V and 4 bases from J; junction bases left unmatched: 4. From germline, CDR1 is GTSNPN and CDR2 SVGIG (reference sequence). CDR3 size: 13 residues. CDR3 residues: CAWSRDSPYGYTF. Here the CDR3 DNA reads TGTGCCTGGAGTCGGGACAGCCCCTATGGCTACACCTTC.

The chain carries TRBV29-1 and TRBJ1-1, with D possibly being TRBD1 (5 bases). The CDR3 is 11 amino acids. The germline V gene encodes CDR1 SQVTM and CDR2 ANQGSEA. The CDR3 loop reads CGAGMNTEAFF. In nucleotides, the CDR3 is TGCGGCGCAGGGATGAACACTGAAGCTTTCTTT. The whole variable domain, remainder taken from reference TRBV29-1 and TRBJ1-1, is SAVISQKPSRDICQRGTSLTIQCQVDSQVTMMFWYRQQPGQSLTLIATANQGSEATYESGFVIDKFPISRPNLTFSTLTVSNMSPEDSSIYLCGAGMNTEAFFGQGTRLTVV.

The rearrangement links TRBV4-2 to TRBJ1-5, with D unclear. Trimming shortened V by 0 bases and J by 13 bases, and 13 bases separated the two germline ends. CDR3 length equals 13 residues. Germline V gene sequence: CDR1 LGHNA, CDR2 YNFKEQ. Here the CDR3 DNA reads TGTGCCAGCAGCCAAGATGAGTTCCAGGTTCAGCATTTT. Translating it yields CASSQDEFQVQHF.

The gene calls are TRBV30 and TRBJ1-5; 8 bases line up with TRBD1. CDR3 length: 14 residues. V trimming: 4 bases; J trimming: 4 bases; junction bases outside the gene matches: 6. Germline loops: CDR1 GTSNPN, CDR2 SVGIG (reference sequence). The CDR3 spells CAWTLQGGNQPQHF. The CDR3 DNA is TGTGCCTGGACGTTACAGGGGGGTAATCAGCCCCAGCATTTT.

The chain uses TRBV15 and TRBJ2-5; D perhaps matches TRBD2 (6 bases). Trimming removed 1 base at V and 7 bases at J, with 7 bases between. CDR3 size: 12 residues. Germline CDR1 is LNHNV and CDR2 is YYDKDF (reference sequence). The chain's CDR3 is CATSRGRATQYF. The CDR3 coding sequence is TGTGCCACCAGCAGAGGGAGGGCGACCCAGTACTTC.